This T cell receptor (beta chain) was found in a study of cytomegalovirus exposure and HLA in healthy donors. Study-level points and caveats: As confirmed in vitro, a few CMV-associated chains were specific for CMV antigens.

A word on this clone: What it binds is not known.

The PCR made use of 60 Vbeta and 13 Jbeta primers. Sequenced by immunoSEQ multiplex PCR; TCRdb stores in-frame clones only, minus some. The sample shows tens of thousands of clones, and 2.5% to 3% sits with its ten largest clones. Healthy donors of bone marrow made up the group. Sequenced input: PBMCs. This sequence was found in a man between 40 and 49 years old in good health and CMV-seronegative.

The CDR3 region is CASSPQGQVGEKLFF. For the CDR3, the DNA is TGTGCCAGCAGTCCCCAGGGACAGGTGGGGGAAAAACTGTTTTTT. This sequence joins TRBV6-6 and TRBJ1-4, with 8 positions matching TRBD1. Losses at the gene ends were 5 bases for V and 8 bases for J; bases not matched to a gene: 10. Germline V gene lookup returns CDR1 MNHNY and CDR2 SVGAGI (reference sequence). The CDR3 is 15 amino acids.